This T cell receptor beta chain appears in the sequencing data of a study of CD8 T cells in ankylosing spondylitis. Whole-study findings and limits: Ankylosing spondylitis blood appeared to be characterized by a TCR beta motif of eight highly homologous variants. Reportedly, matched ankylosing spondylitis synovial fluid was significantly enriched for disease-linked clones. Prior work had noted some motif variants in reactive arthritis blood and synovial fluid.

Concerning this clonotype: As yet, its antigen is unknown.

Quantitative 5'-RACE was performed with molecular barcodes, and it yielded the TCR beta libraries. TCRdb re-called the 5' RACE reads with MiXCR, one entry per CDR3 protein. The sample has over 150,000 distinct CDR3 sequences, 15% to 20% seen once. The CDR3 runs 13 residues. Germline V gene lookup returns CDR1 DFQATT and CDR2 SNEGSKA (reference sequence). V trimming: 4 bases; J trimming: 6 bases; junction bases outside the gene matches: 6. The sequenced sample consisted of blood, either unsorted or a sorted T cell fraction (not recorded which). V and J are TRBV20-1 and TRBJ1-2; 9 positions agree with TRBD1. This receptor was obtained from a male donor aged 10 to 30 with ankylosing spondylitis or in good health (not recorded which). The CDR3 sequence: CSANRGLPDGYTF. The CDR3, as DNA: TGCAGTGCTAACAGGGGGCTTCCGGATGGCTACACCTTC.